This TCR beta chain emerged from a study of metastatic and nonmetastatic thyroid tumors. V trimming: 6 bases; J trimming: 1 base; junction bases outside the gene matches: 10. The CDR3 has 16 residues. CDR1 and CDR2 (germline): DFQATT, SNEGSKA (reference sequence). Treatment of any kind had been given to no patient before thyroid surgery. With MiXCR, TCRdb called clones anew from the PCR reads. The sample has roughly 40,000 clones, approximately 24% seen once. Sequenced material: tumor tissue. The source is a female donor with papillary thyroid cancer or a benign thyroid nodule (not recorded which). Some clones in this sample may be carry-over from other donors' samples. The rearrangement joins TRBV20-1 to TRBJ2-2; TRBD2 matches 8 bases. CDR3 region: CSAPGAGVGNTGELFF. DNA of the CDR3: TGCAGTGCCCCCGGAGCGGGAGTTGGGAACACCGGGGAGCTGTTTTTT.